The clone carrying this T cell receptor beta chain was detected only a few times. In the original workflow: Nucleated cell number was recorded as an estimate derived from reference gene primer amplification. The assay was immunoSEQ multiplex PCR, and TCRdb's table has in-frame clones only and misses some. V and J calls and clone size are given by that table; D and trimming were obtained from the DNA. The data show fewer than 200,000 clones, 74% seen once. This entry is derived from a study of blood T cell repertoires in COVID-19. Study-wide background: The United States, Italy and Spain provided the acute and convalescent COVID-19 samples.

Sequences were obtained from peripheral blood. The source of this sequence is a woman older than 75 with acute or convalescent COVID-19.

Written as DNA, the CDR3 is TGTGCCAGCAGCTCACAGGGGATCCTCCTTGGAGTTGAGGAAAAACTGTTTTTT. It encodes CASSSQGILLGVEEKLFF. The chain combines TRBV7-2 with TRBJ1-4; 7 positions match TRBD1. The CDR3 loop spans 18 amino acids. V lost 4 bases to trimming and J lost 8 bases; unmatched junction nucleotides: 19. The germline V gene encodes CDR1 SGHTA and CDR2 FQGNSA.